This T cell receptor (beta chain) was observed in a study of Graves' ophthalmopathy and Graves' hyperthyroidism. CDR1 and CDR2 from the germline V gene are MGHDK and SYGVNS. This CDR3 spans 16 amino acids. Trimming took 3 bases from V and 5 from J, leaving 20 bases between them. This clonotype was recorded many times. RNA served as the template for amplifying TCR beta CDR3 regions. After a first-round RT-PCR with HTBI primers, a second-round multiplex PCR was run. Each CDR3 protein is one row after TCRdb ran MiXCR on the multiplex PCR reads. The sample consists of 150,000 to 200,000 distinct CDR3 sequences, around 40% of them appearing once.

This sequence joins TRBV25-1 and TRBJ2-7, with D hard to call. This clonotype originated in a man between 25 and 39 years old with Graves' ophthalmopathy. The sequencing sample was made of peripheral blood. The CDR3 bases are TGTGCCAGCAGTGACTCAAGCCTAGGCAGAACCCACGAGCAGTACTTC. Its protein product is CASSDSSLGRTHEQYF.